The subject of this entry is one T cell receptor beta chain. Its target is not known. The sample originates from a study of T cell responses to AZD1222 COVID-19 vaccine. Whole-study results and caveats: Repertoires were collected only later (after the peak T cell response had occurred). Spike as a whole was targeted by vaccine-associated CD4 TCRs, dominant at 160-218 and 743-854. Nearly half of spike-specific TCRs reportedly go after variant regions that carry no mutations. Two AZD1222 doses significantly raised spike-specific TCR breadth and depth over controls.

Germline values: CDR1 MDHEN, CDR2 SYDVKM. V was shortened by 5 bases and J by 0 bases, with 11 bases between the two germline ends. The CDR3 is 16 residues long. The table came from immunoSEQ multiplex PCR; TCRdb's copy has only in-frame clones and leaves some out. The sample carries approximately 150,000 clones, roughly 93% recorded once. The TCR sequence derives from an adult who had recovered from COVID-19. The chain couples TRBV28 to TRBJ2-6; D gene ambiguous. Specimen: peripheral blood, collected after recovery from COVID-19. CDR3 coding DNA: TGTGCCAGCAGTCCCGCAGAGTACTCTGGGGCCAACGTCCTGACTTTC. Amino acid sequence: CASSPAEYSGANVLTF.